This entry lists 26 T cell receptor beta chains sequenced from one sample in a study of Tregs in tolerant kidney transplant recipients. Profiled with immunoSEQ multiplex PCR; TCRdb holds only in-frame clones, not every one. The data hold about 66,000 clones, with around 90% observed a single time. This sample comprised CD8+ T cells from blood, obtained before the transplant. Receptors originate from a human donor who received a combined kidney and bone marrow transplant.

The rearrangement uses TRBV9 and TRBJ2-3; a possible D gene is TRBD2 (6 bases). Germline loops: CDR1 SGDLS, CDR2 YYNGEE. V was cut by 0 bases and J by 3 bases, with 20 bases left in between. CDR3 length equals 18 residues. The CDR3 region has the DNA TGTGCCAGCAGCGTAGAAATTATGGGGGACTTGTCTACAGATACGCAGTATTTT. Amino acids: CASSVEIMGDLSTDTQYF. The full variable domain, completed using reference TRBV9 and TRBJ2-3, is DSGVTQTPKHLITATGQRVTLRCSPRSGDLSVYWYQQSLDQGLQFLIQYYNGEERAKGNILERFSAQQFPDLHSELNLSSLELGDSALYFCASSVEIMGDLSTDTQYFGPGTRLTVL.

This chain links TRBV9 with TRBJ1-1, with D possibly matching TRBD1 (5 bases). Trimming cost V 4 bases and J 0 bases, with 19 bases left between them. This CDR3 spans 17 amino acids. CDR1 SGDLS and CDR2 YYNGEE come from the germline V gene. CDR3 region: CASSSTGTGAMNTEAFF. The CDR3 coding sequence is TGTGCCAGCAGCTCTACCGGGACGGGAGCCATGAACACTGAAGCTTTCTTT.

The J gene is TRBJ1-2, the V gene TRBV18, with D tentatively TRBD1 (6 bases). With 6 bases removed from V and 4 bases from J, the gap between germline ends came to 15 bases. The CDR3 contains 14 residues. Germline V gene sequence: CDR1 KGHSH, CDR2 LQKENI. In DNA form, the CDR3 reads TGTGCCAGCTCTGAGGGACAATGGGGCTATGGCTACACCTTC. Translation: CASSEGQWGYGYTF.

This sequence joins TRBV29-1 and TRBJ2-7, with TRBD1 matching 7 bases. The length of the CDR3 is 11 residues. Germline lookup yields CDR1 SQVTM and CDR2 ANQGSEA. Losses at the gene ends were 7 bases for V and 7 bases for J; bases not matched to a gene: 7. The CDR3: CSGMHRGEQYF. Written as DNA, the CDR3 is TGCAGCGGAATGCACAGGGGTGAGCAGTACTTC.

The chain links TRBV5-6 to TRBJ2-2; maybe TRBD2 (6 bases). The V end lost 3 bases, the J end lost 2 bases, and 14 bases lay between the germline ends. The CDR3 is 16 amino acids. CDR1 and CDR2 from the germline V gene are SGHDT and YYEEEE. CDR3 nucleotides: TGTGCCAGCAGCTACTCGGGACTCTTAAACACCGGGGAGCTGTTTTTT. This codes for CASSYSGLLNTGELFF.

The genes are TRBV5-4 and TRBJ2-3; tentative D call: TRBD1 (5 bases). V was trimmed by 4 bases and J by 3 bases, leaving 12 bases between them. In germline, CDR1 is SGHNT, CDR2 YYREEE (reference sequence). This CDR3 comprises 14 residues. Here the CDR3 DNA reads TGTGCCAGCAGCACGAGCAGGGAAACAGATACGCAGTATTTT. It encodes CASSTSRETDTQYF.

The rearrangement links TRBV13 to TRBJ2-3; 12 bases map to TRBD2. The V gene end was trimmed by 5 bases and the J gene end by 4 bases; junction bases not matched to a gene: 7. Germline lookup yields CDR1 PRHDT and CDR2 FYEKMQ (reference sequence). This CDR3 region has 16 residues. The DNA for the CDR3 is TGTGCCAGCAGCCCCGACTCTAGCGGGGGGGCAGATACGCAGTATTTT. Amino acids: CASSPDSSGGADTQYF.

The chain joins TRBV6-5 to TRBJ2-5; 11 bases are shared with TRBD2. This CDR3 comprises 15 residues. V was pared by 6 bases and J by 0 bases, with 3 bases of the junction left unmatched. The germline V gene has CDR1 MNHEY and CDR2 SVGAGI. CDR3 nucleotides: TGTGCCAGCAGACTACTAGCGGGAGACCAAGAGACCCAGTACTTC. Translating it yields CASRLLAGDQETQYF.

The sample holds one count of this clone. The DNA of the CDR3 is TGTGCCAGCAGCTTGGGCGCAGGGGGCGCCGGGAATGGCTACACCTTC. Translation gives CASSLGAGGAGNGYTF. The rearrangement joins TRBV5-4 to TRBJ1-2, with 8 bases lining up with TRBD1. With 0 bases clipped from V and 6 bases from J, the junction kept 10 bases outside the gene matches. Germline CDR1 reads SGHNT; CDR2 reads YYREEE (reference sequence). The CDR3 sequence is 16 residues long.

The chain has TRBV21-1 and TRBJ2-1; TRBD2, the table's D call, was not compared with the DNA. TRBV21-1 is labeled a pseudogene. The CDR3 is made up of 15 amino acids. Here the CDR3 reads CASSKRGGPGNEQFF. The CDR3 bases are TGTGCCAGCAGCAAGCGGGGGGGCCCGGGGAATGAGCAGTTCTTC.

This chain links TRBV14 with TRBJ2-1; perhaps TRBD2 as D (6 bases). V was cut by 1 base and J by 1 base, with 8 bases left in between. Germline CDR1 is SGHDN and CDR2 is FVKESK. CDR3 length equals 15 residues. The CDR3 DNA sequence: TGTGCCAGCAGCCAAGTAGCGGATTCCTACAATGAGCAGTTCTTC. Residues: CASSQVADSYNEQFF.

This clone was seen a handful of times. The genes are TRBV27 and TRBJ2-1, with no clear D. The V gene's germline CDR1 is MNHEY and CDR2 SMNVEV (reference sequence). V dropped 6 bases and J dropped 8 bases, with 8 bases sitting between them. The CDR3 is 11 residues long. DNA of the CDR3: TGTGCCAGCAGCCACAGCCATGAGCAGTTCTTC. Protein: CASSHSHEQFF.

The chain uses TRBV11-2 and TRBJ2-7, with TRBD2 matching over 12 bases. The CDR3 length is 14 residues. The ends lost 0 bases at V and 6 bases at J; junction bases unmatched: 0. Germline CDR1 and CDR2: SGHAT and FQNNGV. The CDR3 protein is CASSLELAGGEQYF. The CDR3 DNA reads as TGTGCCAGCAGCTTAGAACTAGCGGGAGGCGAGCAGTACTTC.

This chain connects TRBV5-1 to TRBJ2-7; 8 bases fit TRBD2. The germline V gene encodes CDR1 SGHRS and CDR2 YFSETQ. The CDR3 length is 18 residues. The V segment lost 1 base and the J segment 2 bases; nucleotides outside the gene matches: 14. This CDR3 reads CASSLKGVRREVTYEQYF. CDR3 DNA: TGCGCCAGCAGCTTGAAGGGTGTTCGGCGGGAGGTCACCTACGAGCAGTACTTC.

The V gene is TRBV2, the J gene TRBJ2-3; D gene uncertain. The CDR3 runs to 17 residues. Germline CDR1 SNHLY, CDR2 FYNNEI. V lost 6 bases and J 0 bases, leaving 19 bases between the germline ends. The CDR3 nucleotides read TGTGCCAGCAGCCGACAACAAGGCAGTTCTAGCACAGATACGCAGTATTTT. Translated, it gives CASSRQQGSSSTDTQYF.

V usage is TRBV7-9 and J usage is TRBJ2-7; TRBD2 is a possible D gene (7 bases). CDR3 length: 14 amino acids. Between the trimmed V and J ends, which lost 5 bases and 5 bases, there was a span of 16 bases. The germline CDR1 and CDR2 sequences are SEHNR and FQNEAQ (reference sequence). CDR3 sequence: CASSPNSGGHEQYF. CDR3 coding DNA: TGTGCCAGCAGCCCCAACTCGGGGGGCCACGAGCAGTACTTC.

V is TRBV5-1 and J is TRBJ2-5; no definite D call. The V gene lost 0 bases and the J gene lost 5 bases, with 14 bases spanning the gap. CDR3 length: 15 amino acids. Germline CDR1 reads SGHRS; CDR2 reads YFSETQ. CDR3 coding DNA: TGCGCCAGCAGCTTGGCGGTCGTTTCCTGGGAGACCCAGTACTTC. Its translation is CASSLAVVSWETQYF.

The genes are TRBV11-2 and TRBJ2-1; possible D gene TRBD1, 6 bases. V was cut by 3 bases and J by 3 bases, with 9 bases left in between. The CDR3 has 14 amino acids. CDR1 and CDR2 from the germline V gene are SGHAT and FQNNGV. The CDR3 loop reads CASSLMDSYNEQFF. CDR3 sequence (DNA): TGTGCCAGCAGCTTGATGGACAGCTACAATGAGCAGTTCTTC.

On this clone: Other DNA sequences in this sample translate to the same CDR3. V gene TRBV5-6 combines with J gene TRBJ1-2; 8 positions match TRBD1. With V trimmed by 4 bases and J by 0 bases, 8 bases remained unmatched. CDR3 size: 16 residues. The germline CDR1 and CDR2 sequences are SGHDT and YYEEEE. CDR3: CASSRQGALANYGYTF. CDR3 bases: TGTGCCAGCAGCCGGCAGGGGGCATTAGCTAACTATGGCTACACCTTC.

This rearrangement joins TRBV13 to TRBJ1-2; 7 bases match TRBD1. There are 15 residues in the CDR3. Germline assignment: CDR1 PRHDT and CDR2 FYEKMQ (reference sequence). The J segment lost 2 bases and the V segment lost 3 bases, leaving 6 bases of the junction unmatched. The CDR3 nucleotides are TGTGCCAGCAGCTTCTCCTCAGGGGGGAACTATGGCTACACCTTC. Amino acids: CASSFSSGGNYGYTF.

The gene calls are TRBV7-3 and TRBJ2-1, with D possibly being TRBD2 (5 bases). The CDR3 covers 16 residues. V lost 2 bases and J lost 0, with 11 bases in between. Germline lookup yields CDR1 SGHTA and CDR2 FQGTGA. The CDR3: CASSLRTGNSYNEQFF. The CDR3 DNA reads TGTGCCAGCAGCTTACGGACGGGAAACTCCTACAATGAGCAGTTCTTC. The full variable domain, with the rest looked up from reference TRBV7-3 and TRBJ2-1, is GAGVSQTPSNKVTEKGKYVELRCDPISGHTALYWYRQSLGQGPEFLIYFQGTGAADDSGLPNDRFFAVRPEGSVSTLKIQRTERGDSAVYLCASSLRTGNSYNEQFFGPGTRLTVL.

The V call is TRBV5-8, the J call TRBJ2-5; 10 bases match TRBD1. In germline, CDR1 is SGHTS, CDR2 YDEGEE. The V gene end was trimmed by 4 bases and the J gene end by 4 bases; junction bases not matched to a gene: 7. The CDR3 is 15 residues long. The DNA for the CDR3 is TGTGCCAGCAGCCCCGGACAGGGGGGAAGAGAGACCCAGTACTTC. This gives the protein CASSPGQGGRETQYF.

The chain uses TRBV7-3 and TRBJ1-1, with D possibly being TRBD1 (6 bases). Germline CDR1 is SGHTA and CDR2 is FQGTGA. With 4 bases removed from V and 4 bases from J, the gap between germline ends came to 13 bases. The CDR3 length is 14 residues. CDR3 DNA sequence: TGTGCCAGCAGCTCGACAGGAGGAAGCACTGAAGCTTTCTTT. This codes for CASSSTGGSTEAFF.

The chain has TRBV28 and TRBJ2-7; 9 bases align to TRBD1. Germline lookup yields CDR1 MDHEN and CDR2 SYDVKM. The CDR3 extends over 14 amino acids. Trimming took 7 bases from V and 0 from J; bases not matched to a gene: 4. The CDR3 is CASNPGQGSYEQYF. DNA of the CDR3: TGTGCCAGCAACCCGGGACAGGGCTCCTACGAGCAGTACTTC.

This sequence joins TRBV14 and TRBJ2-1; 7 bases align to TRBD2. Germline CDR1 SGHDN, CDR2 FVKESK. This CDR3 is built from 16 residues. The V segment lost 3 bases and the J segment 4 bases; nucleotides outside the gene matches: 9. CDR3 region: CASSQPQYGRYNEQFF. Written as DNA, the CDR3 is TGTGCCAGCAGCCAGCCTCAATACGGGAGGTACAATGAGCAGTTCTTC.

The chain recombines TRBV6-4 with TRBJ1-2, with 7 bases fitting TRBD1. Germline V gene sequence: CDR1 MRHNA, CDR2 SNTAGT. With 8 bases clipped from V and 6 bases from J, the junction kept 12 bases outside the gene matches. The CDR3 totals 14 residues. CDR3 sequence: CASPTPGQLNGYTF. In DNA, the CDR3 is TGTGCCAGCCCTACTCCGGGACAGCTAAATGGCTACACCTTC.